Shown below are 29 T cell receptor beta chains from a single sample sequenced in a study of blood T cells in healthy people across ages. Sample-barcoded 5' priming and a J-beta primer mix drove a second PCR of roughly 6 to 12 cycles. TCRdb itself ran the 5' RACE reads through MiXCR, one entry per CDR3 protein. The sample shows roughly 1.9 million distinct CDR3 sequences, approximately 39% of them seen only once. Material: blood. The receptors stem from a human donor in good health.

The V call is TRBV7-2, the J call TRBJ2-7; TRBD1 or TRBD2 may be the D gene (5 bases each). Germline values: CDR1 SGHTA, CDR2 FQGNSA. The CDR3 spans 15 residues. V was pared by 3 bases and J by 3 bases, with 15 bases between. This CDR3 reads CASSFLSGRGYEQYF. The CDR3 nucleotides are TGTGCCAGCAGCTTTTTATCGGGACGAGGCTACGAGCAGTACTTC.

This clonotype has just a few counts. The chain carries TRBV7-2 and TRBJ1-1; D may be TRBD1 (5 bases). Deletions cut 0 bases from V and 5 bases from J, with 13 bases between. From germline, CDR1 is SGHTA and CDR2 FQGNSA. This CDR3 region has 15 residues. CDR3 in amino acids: CASSLAWGGETEAFF. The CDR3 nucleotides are TGTGCCAGCAGCTTAGCCTGGGGGGGGGAGACTGAAGCTTTCTTT.

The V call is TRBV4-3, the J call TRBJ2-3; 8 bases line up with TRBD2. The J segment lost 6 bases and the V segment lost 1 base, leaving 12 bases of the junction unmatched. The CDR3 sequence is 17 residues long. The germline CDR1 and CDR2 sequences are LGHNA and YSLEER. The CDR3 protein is CASSQARGGLTWDTQYF. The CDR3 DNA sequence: TGCGCCAGCAGCCAAGCTCGGGGGGGGCTAACTTGGGATACGCAGTATTTT.

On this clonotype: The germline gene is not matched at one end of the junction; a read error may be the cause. CDR3 amino acids: CAGSPGQGANYGYTF. Here the CDR3 DNA reads TGTGCCGGCAGCCCCGGACAGGGAGCTAACTATGGCTACACCTTC. The chain recombines TRBV7-9 with TRBJ1-2; 8 bases align to TRBD1. The CDR3 consists of 15 residues. Germline CDR1 SEHNR, CDR2 FQNEAQ (reference sequence).

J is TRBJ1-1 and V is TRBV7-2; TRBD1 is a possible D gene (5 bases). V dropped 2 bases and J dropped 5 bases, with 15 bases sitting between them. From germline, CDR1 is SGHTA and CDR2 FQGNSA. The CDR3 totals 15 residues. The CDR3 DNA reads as TGTGCCAGCAGCTTATCAGGGAGGGGTTGGACTGAAGCTTTCTTT. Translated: CASSLSGRGWTEAFF.

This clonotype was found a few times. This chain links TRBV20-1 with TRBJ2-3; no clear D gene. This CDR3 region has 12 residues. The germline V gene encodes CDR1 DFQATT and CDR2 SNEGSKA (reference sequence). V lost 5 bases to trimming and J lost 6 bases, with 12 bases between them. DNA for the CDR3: TGCAGTGCTCCTACCCCGGGTGATACGCAGTATTTT. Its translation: CSAPTPGDTQYF.

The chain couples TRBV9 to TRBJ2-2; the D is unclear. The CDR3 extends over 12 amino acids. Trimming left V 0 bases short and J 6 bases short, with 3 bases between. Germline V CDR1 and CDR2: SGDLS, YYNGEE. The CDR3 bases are TGTGCCAGCAGCGTAGTACCCGGGGAGCTGTTTTTT. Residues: CASSVVPGELFF.

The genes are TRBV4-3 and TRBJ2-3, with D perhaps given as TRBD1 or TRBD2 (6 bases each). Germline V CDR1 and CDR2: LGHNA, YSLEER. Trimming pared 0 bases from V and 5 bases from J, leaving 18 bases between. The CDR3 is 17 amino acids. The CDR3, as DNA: TGCGCCAGCAGCCAAGATACTGGGGGGCGCAGGGGAGATACGCAGTATTTT. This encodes CASSQDTGGRRGDTQYF.

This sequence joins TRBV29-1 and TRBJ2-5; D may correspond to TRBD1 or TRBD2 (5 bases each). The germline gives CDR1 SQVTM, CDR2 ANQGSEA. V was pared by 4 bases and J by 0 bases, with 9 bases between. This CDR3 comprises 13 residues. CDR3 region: CSVGDRYQETQYF. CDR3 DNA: TGCAGCGTTGGGGACCGCTACCAAGAGACCCAGTACTTC.

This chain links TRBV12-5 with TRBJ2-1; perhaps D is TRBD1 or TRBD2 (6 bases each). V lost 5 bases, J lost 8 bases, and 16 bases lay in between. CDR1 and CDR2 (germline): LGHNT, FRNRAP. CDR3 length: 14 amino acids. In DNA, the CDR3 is TGTGCTAGTGGTCCCGGGGGCCTAAGCGATGAGCAGTTCTTC. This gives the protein CASGPGGLSDEQFF. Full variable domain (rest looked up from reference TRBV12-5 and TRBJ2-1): DARVTQTPRHKVTEMGQEVTMRCQPILGHNTVFWYRQTMMQGLELLAYFRNRAPLDDSGMPKDRFSAEMPDATLATLKIQPSEPRDSAVYFCASGPGGLSDEQFFGPGTRLTVL.

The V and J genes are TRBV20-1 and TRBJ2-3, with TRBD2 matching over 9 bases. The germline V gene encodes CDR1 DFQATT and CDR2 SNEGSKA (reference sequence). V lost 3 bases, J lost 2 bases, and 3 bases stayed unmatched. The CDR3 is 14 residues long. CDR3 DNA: TGCAGTGCTAGTAGCGGGGGCCCCACAGATACGCAGTATTTT. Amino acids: CSASSGGPTDTQYF.

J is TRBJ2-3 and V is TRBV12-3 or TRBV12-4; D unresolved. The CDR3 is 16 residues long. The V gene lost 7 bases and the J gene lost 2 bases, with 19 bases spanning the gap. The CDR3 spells CASNPPETSDTDTQYF. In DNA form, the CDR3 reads TGTGCCAGCAACCCCCCGGAAACGTCCGACACAGATACGCAGTATTTT.

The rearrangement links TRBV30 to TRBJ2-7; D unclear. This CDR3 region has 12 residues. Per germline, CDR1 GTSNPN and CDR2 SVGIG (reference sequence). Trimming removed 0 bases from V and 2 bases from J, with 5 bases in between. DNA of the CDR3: TGTGCCTGGAGTGTACCTACCTACGAGCAGTACTTC. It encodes CAWSVPTYEQYF.

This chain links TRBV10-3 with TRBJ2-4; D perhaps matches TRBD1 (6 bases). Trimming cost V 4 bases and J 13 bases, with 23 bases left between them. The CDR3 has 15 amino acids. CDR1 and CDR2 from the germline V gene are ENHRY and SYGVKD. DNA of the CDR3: TGTGCCATCAGTGGGGGGCAGAGCTCCTACAATGAGCAGTACTTC. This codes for CAISGGQSSYNEQYF.

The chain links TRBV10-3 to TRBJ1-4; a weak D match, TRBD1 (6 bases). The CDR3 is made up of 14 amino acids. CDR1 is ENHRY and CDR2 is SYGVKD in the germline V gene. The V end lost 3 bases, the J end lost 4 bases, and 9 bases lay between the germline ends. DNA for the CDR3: TGTGCCATCAGTGACGGGGGGCTTAATGAAAAACTGTTTTTT. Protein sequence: CAISDGGLNEKLFF.

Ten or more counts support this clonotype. The CDR3 region has the DNA TGTGCCAGCAGCTTAGCCCTACAGGGACGGTACGAGCAGTACTTC. It yields the protein CASSLALQGRYEQYF. The chain uses TRBV11-2 and TRBJ2-7; D is perhaps TRBD1 (6 bases). CDR3 size: 15 residues. Germline V gives CDR1 SGHAT, CDR2 FQNNGV. V was cut by 1 base and J by 4 bases, with 14 bases left in between.

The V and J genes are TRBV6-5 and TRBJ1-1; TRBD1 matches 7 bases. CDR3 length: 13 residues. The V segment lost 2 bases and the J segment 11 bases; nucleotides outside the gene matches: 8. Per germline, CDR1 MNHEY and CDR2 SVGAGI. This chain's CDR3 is CASSYLRGVEAFF. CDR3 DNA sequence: TGTGCCAGCAGTTACCTCAGGGGGGTAGAGGCTTTCTTT.

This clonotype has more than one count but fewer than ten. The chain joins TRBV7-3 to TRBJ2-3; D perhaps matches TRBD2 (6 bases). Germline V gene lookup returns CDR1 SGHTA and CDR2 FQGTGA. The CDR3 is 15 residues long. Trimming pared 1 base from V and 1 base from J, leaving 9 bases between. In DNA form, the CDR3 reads TGTGCCAGCAGCTTAATGGGGGGAGGCACAGATACGCAGTATTTT. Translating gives CASSLMGGGTDTQYF.

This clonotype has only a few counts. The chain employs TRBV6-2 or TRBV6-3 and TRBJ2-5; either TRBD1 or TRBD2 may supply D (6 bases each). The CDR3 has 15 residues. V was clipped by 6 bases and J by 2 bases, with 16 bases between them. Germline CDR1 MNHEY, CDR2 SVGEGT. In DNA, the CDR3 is TGTGCCAGCAGCCAAAACAGGAGGGGGCAAGAGACCCAGTACTTC. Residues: CASSQNRRGQETQYF.

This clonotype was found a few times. CDR3: CASSLSLRAGGGGYTF. CDR3 DNA: TGTGCCAGCAGCCTATCCCTAAGGGCAGGAGGTGGAGGCTACACCTTC. The gene calls are TRBV11-2 and TRBJ1-2; unclear D gene. The CDR3 contains 16 residues. The V end was cut by 5 bases, the J end by 8 bases, with 24 bases between. CDR1 and CDR2 (germline): SGHAT, FQNNGV.

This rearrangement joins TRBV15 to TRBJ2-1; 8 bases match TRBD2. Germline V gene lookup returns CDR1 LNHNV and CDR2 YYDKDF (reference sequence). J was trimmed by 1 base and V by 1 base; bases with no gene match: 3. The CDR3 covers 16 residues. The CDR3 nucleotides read TGTGCCACCAGCAGAGGAACTAGCGGTTCCTACAATGAGCAGTTCTTC. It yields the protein CATSRGTSGSYNEQFF.

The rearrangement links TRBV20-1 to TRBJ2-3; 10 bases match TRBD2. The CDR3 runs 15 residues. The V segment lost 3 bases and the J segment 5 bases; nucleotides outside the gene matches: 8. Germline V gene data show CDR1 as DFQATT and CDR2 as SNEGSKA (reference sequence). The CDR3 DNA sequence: TGCAGTGCTAGTCCGATAGCGGGGGGAAGAGATACGCAGTATTTT. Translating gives CSASPIAGGRDTQYF.

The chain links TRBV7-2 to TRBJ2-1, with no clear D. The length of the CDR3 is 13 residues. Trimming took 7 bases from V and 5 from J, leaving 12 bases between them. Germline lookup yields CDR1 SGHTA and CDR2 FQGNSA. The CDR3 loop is CASNFPQDNEQFF. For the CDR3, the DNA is TGTGCCAGCAACTTTCCTCAAGACAATGAGCAGTTCTTC.

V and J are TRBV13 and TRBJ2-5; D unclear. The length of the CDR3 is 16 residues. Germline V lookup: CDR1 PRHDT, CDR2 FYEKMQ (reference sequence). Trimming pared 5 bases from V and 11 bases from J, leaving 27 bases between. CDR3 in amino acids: CASSQFLDALRDEQYF. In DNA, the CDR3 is TGTGCCAGCAGCCAGTTCCTAGATGCCCTACGTGATGAGCAGTACTTC. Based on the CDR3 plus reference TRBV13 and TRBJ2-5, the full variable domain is AAGVIQSPRHLIKEKRETATLKCYPIPRHDTVYWYQQGPGQDPQFLISFYEKMQSDKGSIPDRFSAQQFSDYHSELNMSSLELGDSALYFCASSQFLDALRDEQYFGPGTRLLVL.

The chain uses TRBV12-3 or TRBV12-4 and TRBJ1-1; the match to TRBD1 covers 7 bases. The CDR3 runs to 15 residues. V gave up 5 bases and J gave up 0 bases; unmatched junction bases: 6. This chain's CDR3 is CASSPYGTVNTEAFF. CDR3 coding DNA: TGTGCCAGCAGTCCGTACGGGACAGTGAACACTGAAGCTTTCTTT.

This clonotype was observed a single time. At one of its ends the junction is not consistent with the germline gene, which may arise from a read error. This CDR3 is CASSLRAGDQTQYF. The CDR3 DNA sequence: TGTGCCAGCAGCTTACGAGCGGGGGATCAGACCCAGTATTTC. This chain uses TRBV7-2 with TRBJ2-5, with 8 bases matching TRBD2. The CDR3 contains 14 residues. Looked up from germline, CDR1 is SGHTA and CDR2 is FQGNSA.

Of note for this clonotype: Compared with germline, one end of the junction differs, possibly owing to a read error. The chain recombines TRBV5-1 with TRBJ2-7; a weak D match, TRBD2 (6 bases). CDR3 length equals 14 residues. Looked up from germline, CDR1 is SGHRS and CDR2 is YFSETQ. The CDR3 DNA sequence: TGCGCCAGCAGCCCTGGGACTGGATCCTACGAGCAGGACTTC. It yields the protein CASSPGTGSYEQDF.

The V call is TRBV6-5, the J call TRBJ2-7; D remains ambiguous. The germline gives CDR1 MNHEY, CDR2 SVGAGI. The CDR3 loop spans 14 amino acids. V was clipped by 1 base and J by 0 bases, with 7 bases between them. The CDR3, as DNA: TGTGCCAGCAGTTACTATGGGGTCTCCTACGAGCAGTACTTC. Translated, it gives CASSYYGVSYEQYF.

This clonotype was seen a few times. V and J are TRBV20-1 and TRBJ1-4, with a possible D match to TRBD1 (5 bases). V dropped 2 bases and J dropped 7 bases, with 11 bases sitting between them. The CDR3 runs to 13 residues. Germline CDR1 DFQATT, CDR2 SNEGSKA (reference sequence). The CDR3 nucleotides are TGCAGTGCTAGACTGGGGGTCAGTGAAAAACTGTTTTTT. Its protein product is CSARLGVSEKLFF.